The rows below give T cell receptor beta chains drawn from one sample of a study of shared clonotypes between healthy human individuals. The protocol was immunoSEQ multiplex PCR, while the TCRdb copy is restricted to in-frame clones and leaves out a portion. The data contain millions of clones, approximately 94% of them seen just once; the ten biggest clones take up 1% to 1.3%. Sequencing input: naive CD8+ T cells sorted from blood. These receptors were taken from a man younger than 30 in good health. Each CDR3 is given with its conserved first and last residue. The D gene is left open where the match is weak. Size is omitted from some rows. Given values are once, few, many or a class for expanded clones.

TRBV11-3	.	.	TRBJ2-7	CASTLKDRPSSYEQYF	TGTGCCAGCACCCTAAAGGATAGGCCGAGCTCCTACGAGCAGTACTTC
TRBV11-2	once	.	TRBJ2-5	CASSFGGLEETQYF	TGTGCCAGCAGCTTCGGGGGCCTGGAAGAGACCCAGTACTTC
TRBV27	once	TRBD2	TRBJ2-3	CASNLVGGPQDTQYF	TGTGCCAGCAATCTCGTGGGAGGGCCTCAAGATACGCAGTATTTT
TRBV29-1	.	TRBD2	TRBJ2-5	CSGGAGMETQYF	TGCAGCGGGGGAGCGGGAATGGAGACCCAGTACTTC
TRBV11-2	.	.	TRBJ1-6	CASSRGGSPLHF	TGTGCCAGCAGCAGGGGAGGATCACCCCTCCACTTT
TRBV28	.	.	TRBJ1-1	CASSSRDEMNTEAFF	TGTGCCAGCAGTTCACGGGATGAGATGAACACTGAAGCTTTCTTT
TRBV4-1	.	.	TRBJ2-1	CASSQGPVGSYNEQFF	TGCGCCAGCAGCCAAGGCCCCGTGGGCTCCTACAATGAGCAGTTCTTC
TRBV11-2	.	TRBD2	TRBJ2-7	CASTILGREGYEQYF	TGTGCCAGCACCATTCTAGGTCGGGAGGGCTACGAGCAGTACTTC
TRBV4-1	.	.	TRBJ2-7	CASSQPGGEQYF	TGCGCCAGCAGCCAGCCAGGTGGCGAGCAGTACTTC
TRBV15	.	TRBD2	TRBJ2-1	CATSLGGTANEQFF	TGTGCCACCAGTTTGGGGGGGACGGCCAATGAGCAGTTCTTC
TRBV7-9	.	.	TRBJ1-5	CASSLWANQPQHF	TGTGCCAGCAGCTTATGGGCCAATCAGCCCCAGCATTTT
TRBV7-9	.	.	TRBJ2-1	CASTQTAASSSYNEQFF	TGTGCCAGCACCCAAACTGCTGCCTCTTCTTCCTACAATGAGCAGTTCTTC
TRBV7-2	.	.	TRBJ1-1	CASSLVAANTEAFF	TGTGCCAGCAGCTTAGTGGCGGCCAACACTGAAGCTTTCTTT
TRBV7-9	.	.	TRBJ2-3	CASSFRGERADTQYF	TGTGCCAGCAGCTTTCGGGGAGAGCGGGCAGATACGCAGTATTTT
TRBV9	.	.	TRBJ2-7	CASSLRHDPYEQYF	TGTGCCAGCAGCCTCCGACACGATCCCTACGAGCAGTACTTC
TRBV28	once	TRBD1	TRBJ2-7	CASSLTGGAYEQYF	TGTGCCAGCAGTCTGACAGGGGGCGCCTACGAGCAGTACTTC
TRBV6-6	.	.	TRBJ1-1	CASSHSGTEAFF	TGTGCCAGCAGTCACTCTGGGACTGAAGCTTTCTTT
TRBV7-7	.	TRBD1	TRBJ2-7	CASSTYRDRGPCQYF	TGTGCTAGCAGCACCTACCGGGACAGGGGACCATGCCAGTACTTC
TRBV29-1	.	.	TRBJ1-5	CSVFCRTTHRLYSNQPQHF	TGCAGCGTTTTCTGTAGGACCACACACCGCCTTTATAGCAATCAGCCCCAGCATTTT
TRBV9	.	.	TRBJ1-1	CASSVDWGAGNTEAFF	TGTGCCAGCAGCGTAGATTGGGGCGCGGGGAACACTGAAGCTTTCTTT
TRBV4-3	.	TRBD2	TRBJ2-1	CASSPGTSALNEQFF	TGCGCCAGCAGCCCAGGGACTAGCGCTCTTAATGAGCAGTTCTTC
TRBV6-1	.	TRBD1	TRBJ2-7	CASSADRGLGYEQYF	TGTGCCAGCAGTGCCGACAGGGGGCTTGGCTACGAGCAGTACTTC
TRBV7-2	.	.	TRBJ2-1	CASSVRGEQFF	TGTGCCAGCAGCGTCAGGGGTGAGCAGTTCTTC
TRBV13	.	.	TRBJ1-4	CASSLEGSNEKLFF	TGTGCCAGCAGCTTAGAGGGCTCTAATGAAAAACTGTTTTTT
TRBV5-4	.	.	TRBJ1-6	CASSRFHNSPLHF	TGTGCCAGCAGTAGGTTCCATAATTCACCCCTCCACTTT
TRBV19	.	.	TRBJ1-5	CASSAGHYSNQPQHF	TGTGCCAGTAGTGCGGGACACTATAGCAATCAGCCCCAGCATTTT
TRBV7-8	.	.	TRBJ2-7	CASSGVGAAFYEQYF	TGTGCCAGCAGCGGGGTTGGGGCGGCGTTCTACGAGCAGTACTTC
TRBV7-9	.	.	TRBJ2-5	CASSFGQWVQETQYF	TGTGCCAGCAGCTTCGGACAATGGGTCCAAGAGACCCAGTACTTC
TRBV4-2	.	.	TRBJ1-2	CASSQDDYGYTF	TGTGCCAGCAGCCAAGATGACTATGGCTACACCTTC
TRBV2	.	TRBD1	TRBJ2-3	CASNGKSGTGGTDTQYF	TGTGCCAGCAATGGAAAGTCTGGAACAGGGGGCACAGATACGCAGTATTTT
TRBV5-1	once	.	TRBJ1-4	CASSLSWGLGEKLFF	TGCGCCAGCAGCTTGTCTTGGGGGCTGGGGGAAAAACTGTTTTTT
TRBV27	.	.	TRBJ2-5	CASRGLAPGETQYF	TGTGCCAGCAGGGGCTTGGCGCCCGGGGAGACCCAGTACTTC
TRBV4-3	.	TRBD1	TRBJ1-2	CASSQGTGETNYGYTF	TGCGCCAGCAGCCAGGGGACAGGGGAAACTAACTATGGCTACACCTTC
TRBV19	.	.	TRBJ1-2	CASSIDMEEFRGYTF	TGTGCCAGTAGTATAGATATGGAGGAATTTAGAGGCTACACCTTC
TRBV25-1	.	.	TRBJ2-1	CASRGEYYNEQFF	TGTGCCAGCAGAGGGGAGTACTACAATGAGCAGTTCTTC
TRBV4-1	.	.	TRBJ2-3	CASSPNTDTQYF	TGCGCCAGCAGCCCTAATACAGATACGCAGTATTTT
TRBV27	.	TRBD1	TRBJ2-5	CASSPMRTGQETQYF	TGTGCCAGCAGTCCAATGAGGACAGGACAAGAGACCCAGTACTTC
TRBV4-1	.	.	TRBJ1-2	CASSHGTYGYTF	TGCGCCAGCAGCCACGGGACGTATGGCTACACCTTC
TRBV21-1	.	.	TRBJ2-4	CASSKGDGEPKNIQYF	TGTGCCAGCAGCAAGGGGGACGGGGAGCCCAAAAACATTCAGTACTTC
TRBV19	.	.	TRBJ2-7	CASSILPGGIYEQYF	TGTGCCAGTAGTATTTTGCCAGGGGGGATCTACGAGCAGTACTTC
TRBV28	once	TRBD2	TRBJ2-3	CASSLAGGDDTQYF	TGTGCCAGCAGTTTAGCGGGGGGCGACGATACGCAGTATTTT
TRBV27	.	TRBD2	TRBJ2-1	CASSLSGLAGFNEQFF	TGTGCCAGCAGTTTATCAGGGCTAGCGGGTTTCAATGAGCAGTTCTTC
TRBV7-9	.	TRBD2	TRBJ2-1	CASSRRDYDNEQFF	TGTGCCAGCAGCCGGCGGGACTACGACAATGAGCAGTTCTTC
TRBV4-1	.	.	TRBJ2-3	CASSPQLAVTDTQYF	TGCGCCAGCAGCCCTCAACTAGCCGTAACAGATACGCAGTATTTT
TRBV12-5	.	.	TRBJ2-5	CASGFAGETQYF	TGTGCTAGTGGTTTCGCGGGGGAGACCCAGTACTTC
TRBV27	once	.	TRBJ2-7	CASSQAGYEQYF	TGTGCCAGCAGCCAAGCAGGGTACGAGCAGTACTTC
TRBV11-2	.	.	TRBJ2-1	CASSLEAGPNYNEQFF	TGTGCCAGCAGCTTAGAGGCGGGACCGAACTACAATGAGCAGTTCTTC
TRBV10-1	.	TRBD1	TRBJ1-5	CASSGGGTESNQPQHF	TGCGCCAGCAGTGGGGGCGGGACAGAAAGCAATCAGCCCCAGCATTTT
TRBV7-9	.	TRBD2	TRBJ2-1	CASSLTLAGIMEQFF	TGTGCCAGCAGCTTAACTCTAGCGGGGATTATGGAGCAGTTCTTC